The T cell receptor (beta chain) described here comes from a study of preoperative IRX-2 immunotherapy in early breast cancer. With respect to this clone: At the DNA level, this CDR3 is encoded by other sequences in the same sample as well.

Trimming took 2 bases from V and 4 from J, leaving 5 bases between them. The CDR3 consists of 12 residues. CDR1 MDHEN and CDR2 SYDVKM come from the germline V gene. Sequencing was performed with immunoSEQ multiplex PCR; in TCRdb, only in-frame clones are kept and a portion is missing. The sample consists of around 38,000 clones, 60% to 80% of them appearing once. Noted treatment: preoperative locoregional IRX-2 cytokine immunotherapy. Preoperative locoregional IRX-2 cytokine immunotherapy was tested in the phase Ib source study. V gene TRBV28 combines with J gene TRBJ1-2; D might be TRBD1 (5 bases). The TCR originated in a human donor with breast cancer. Sequenced material: tumor tissue, taken after IRX-2 immunotherapy. For the CDR3, the DNA is TGTGCCAGCAGTTTAGGGGCCTATGGCTACACCTTC. Residues: CASSLGAYGYTF.